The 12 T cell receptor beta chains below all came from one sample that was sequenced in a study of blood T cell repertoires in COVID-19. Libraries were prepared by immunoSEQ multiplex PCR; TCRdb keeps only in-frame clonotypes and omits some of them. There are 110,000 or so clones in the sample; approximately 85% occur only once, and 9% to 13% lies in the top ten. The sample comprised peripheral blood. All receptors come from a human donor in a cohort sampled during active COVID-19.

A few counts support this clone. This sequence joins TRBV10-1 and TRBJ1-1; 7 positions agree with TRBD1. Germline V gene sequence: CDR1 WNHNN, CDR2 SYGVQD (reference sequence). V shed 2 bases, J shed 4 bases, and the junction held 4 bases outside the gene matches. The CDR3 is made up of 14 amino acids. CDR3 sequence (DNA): TGCGCCAGCAGTGAGAACAGGGGTGGCACTGAAGCTTTCTTT. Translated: CASSENRGGTEAFF.

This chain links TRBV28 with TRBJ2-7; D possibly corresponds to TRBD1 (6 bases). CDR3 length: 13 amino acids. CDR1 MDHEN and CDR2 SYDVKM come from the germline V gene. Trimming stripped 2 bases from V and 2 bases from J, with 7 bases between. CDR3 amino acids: CASSLNRAYEQYF. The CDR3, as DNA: TGTGCCAGCAGTTTAAACAGGGCCTACGAGCAGTACTTC.

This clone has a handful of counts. The CDR3 DNA is TGCGCCAGCAGCTTGACCGAGCCGCTCTCCTACGAGCAGTACTTC. Amino acids: CASSLTEPLSYEQYF. The chain combines TRBV5-1 with TRBJ2-7; D ambiguous. Germline V lookup: CDR1 SGHRS, CDR2 YFSETQ. CDR3 length: 15 amino acids. Trimming shortened V by 1 base and J by 0 bases, and 11 bases separated the two germline ends.

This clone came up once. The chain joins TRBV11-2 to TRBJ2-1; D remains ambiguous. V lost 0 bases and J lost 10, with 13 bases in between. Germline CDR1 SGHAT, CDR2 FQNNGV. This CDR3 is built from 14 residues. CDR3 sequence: CASSLDPASGEQFF. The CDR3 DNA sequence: TGTGCCAGCAGCTTAGATCCCGCTAGTGGGGAGCAGTTCTTC.

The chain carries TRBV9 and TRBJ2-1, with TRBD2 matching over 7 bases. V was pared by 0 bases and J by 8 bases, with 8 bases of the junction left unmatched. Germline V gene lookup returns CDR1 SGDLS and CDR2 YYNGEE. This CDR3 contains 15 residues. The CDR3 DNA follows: TGTGCCAGCAGCGTAGCGGGGGGATTAGGGGATGAGCAGTTCTTC. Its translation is CASSVAGGLGDEQFF.

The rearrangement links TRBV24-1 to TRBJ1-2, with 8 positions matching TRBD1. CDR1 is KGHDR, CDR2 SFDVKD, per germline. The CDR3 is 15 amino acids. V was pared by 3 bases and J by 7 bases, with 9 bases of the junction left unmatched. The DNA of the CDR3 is TGTGCCACCAGTGATCCTTCAGGGGGCAGGAGTGGCTACACCTTC. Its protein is CATSDPSGGRSGYTF.

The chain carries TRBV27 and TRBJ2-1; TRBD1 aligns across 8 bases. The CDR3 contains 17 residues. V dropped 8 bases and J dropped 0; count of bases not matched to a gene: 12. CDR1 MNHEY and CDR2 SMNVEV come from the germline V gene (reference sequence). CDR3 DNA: TGTGCCAGCCAGGGGACAGGCCAATCCCCCTCCTACAATGAGCAGTTCTTC. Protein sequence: CASQGTGQSPSYNEQFF.

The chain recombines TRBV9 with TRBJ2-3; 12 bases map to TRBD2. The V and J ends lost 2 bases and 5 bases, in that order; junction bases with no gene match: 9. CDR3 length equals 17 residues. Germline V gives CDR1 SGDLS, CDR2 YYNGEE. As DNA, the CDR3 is TGTGCCAGCAGCGTTTCGACTAGCGGGGGCCCGCGAGATACGCAGTATTTT. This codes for CASSVSTSGGPRDTQYF.

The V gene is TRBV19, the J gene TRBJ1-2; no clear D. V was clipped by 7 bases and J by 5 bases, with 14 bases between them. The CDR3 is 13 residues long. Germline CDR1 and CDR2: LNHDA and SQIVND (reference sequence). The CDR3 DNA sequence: TGTGCCAGTACTCCGGCCGGGGATTATGGCTACACCTTC. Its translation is CASTPAGDYGYTF.

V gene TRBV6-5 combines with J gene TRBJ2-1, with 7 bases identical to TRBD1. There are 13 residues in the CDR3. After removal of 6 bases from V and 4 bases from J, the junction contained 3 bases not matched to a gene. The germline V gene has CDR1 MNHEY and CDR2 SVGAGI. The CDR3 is CASRLDRYNEQFF. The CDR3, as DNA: TGTGCCAGCAGACTGGACAGGTACAATGAGCAGTTCTTC.

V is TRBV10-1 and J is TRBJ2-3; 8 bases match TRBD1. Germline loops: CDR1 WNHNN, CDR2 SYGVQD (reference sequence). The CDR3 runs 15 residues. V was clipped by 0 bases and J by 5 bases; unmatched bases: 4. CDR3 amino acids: CASSESGQGGDTQYF. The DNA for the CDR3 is TGCGCCAGCAGTGAGTCCGGACAGGGCGGAGATACGCAGTATTTT.

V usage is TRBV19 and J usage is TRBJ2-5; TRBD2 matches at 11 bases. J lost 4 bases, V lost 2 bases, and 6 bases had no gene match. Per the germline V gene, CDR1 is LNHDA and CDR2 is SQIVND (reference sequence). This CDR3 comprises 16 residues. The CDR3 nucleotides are TGTGCCAGTAGTATAACTAGCGGGGGCAATATAGAGACCCAGTACTTC. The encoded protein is CASSITSGGNIETQYF.